Listed below are T cell receptor beta chains from one sample, sequenced in a study of metastatic and nonmetastatic thyroid tumors. From the PCR reads, TCRdb re-called clones with MiXCR. The sample has more than 85,000 clones, less than 10% seen once. The sample taken for sequencing was blood. These receptors came from a female donor with papillary thyroid cancer or a benign thyroid nodule (not recorded which). Some clones in this sample may be carry-over from other donors' samples. The CDR3 runs from the conserved cysteine through the conserved F or W. The order of the fields is D gene, CDR3 length, J gene, V gene, clone size, CDR3 protein, CDR3 DNA. A D gene is named only where the DNA matches it firmly. Clone size is not always given. Where it is, it says once, few, many or a class for expanded clones.

.,13,TRBJ1-2,TRBV9,many,CASARDGEYGYTF,TGTGCCTCTGCGAGGGACGGGGAATATGGCTACACCTTC
TRBD1,15,TRBJ2-7,TRBV27,.,CASTQRTGIIYEQYF,TGTGCCAGCACCCAGAGGACAGGGATAATCTACGAGCAGTACTTC
.,14,TRBJ2-7,TRBV4-1,few,CASSQGGLKYEQYF,TGCGCCAGCAGCCAGGGGGGCCTAAAGTACGAGCAGTACTTC
.,15,TRBJ2-5,TRBV7-3,many,CASSSVGGLGETQYF,TGTGCCAGCAGCTCCGTGGGGGGGCTGGGGGAGACCCAGTACTTC
.,15,TRBJ2-7,TRBV9,many,CASRSAGDPWSEQYF,TGTGCCAGCAGGTCGGCCGGGGACCCCTGGAGCGAGCAGTACTTC
.,17,TRBJ2-6,TRBV6-5,.,CASSYDPGPAGANVLTF,TGTGCCAGCAGTTACGATCCGGGGCCGGCTGGGGCCAACGTCCTGACTTTC
.,13,TRBJ2-7,TRBV19,many,CATLWTFEDEQYF,TGTGCCACCCTCTGGACATTCGAGGACGAGCAGTACTTC
.,18,TRBJ2-2,TRBV6-1,many,CASSEAGVFSANTGELFF,TGTGCCAGCAGTGAAGCGGGGGTATTCTCCGCGAACACCGGGGAGCTGTTTTTT
.,13,TRBJ1-1,TRBV12-3/TRBV12-4,few,CASSLKGNTEAFF,TGTGCCAGCAGTTTAAAAGGGAACACTGAAGCTTTCTTT
TRBD2,14,TRBJ2-7,TRBV10-3,few,CAISDLTGGSEQYF,TGTGCCATCAGTGATCTGACGGGAGGGAGTGAGCAGTACTTC
TRBD2,15,TRBJ2-5,TRBV9,.,CASSVSGGKGETQYF,TGTGCCAGCAGCGTTAGCGGGGGGAAGGGAGAGACCCAGTACTTC
TRBD2,16,TRBJ2-2,TRBV6-1,many,CASSGIAGESTGELFF,TGTGCCAGCAGTGGGATAGCGGGGGAGAGCACCGGGGAGCTGTTTTTT
.,13,TRBJ2-3,TRBV19,many,CASGVRETDTQYF,TGTGCCAGTGGTGTCAGGGAAACAGATACGCAGTATTTT
.,14,TRBJ2-7,TRBV6-1,few,CATQLSLSSYEQYF,TGTGCCACCCAGCTAAGTTTAAGCTCCTACGAGCAGTACTTC
TRBD1,15,TRBJ2-1,TRBV20-1,.,CSARVGDRVYNEQFF,TGCAGTGCTAGAGTGGGGGACAGGGTCTACAATGAGCAGTTCTTC
TRBD1,12,TRBJ1-6,TRBV20-1,many,CGQGGNNSPLHF,TGCGGGCAGGGGGGGAATAATTCACCCCTCCACTTT
.,13,TRBJ2-7,TRBV3-1,many,CASSRDNDYEQYF,TGTGCCAGCAGCCGGGACAATGACTACGAGCAGTACTTC
.,14,TRBJ1-1,TRBV7-9,.,CASSLGGGSAEAFF,TGTGCCAGCAGCTTAGGGGGAGGAAGCGCTGAAGCTTTCTTT
.,14,TRBJ1-2,TRBV12-3/TRBV12-4,many,CASSSRRGSYGYTF,TGTGCCAGCAGTTCCAGGCGGGGTAGCTATGGCTACACCTTC
TRBD1,17,TRBJ2-6,TRBV6-1,many,CASSRDSALSGANVLTF,TGTGCCAGCAGTAGGGACAGCGCCCTCTCTGGGGCCAACGTCCTGACTTTC
TRBD1,14,TRBJ1-5,TRBV5-1,many,CASSPRQGSQPQHF,TGCGCCAGCAGCCCGAGACAGGGTAGTCAGCCCCAGCATTTT
.,13,TRBJ1-1,TRBV9,many,CASSVVSGTEAFF,TGTGCCAGCAGCGTAGTATCCGGAACTGAAGCTTTCTTT
.,14,TRBJ1-2,TRBV6-1,many,CASIKRGWGHGYTF,TGTGCCAGCATTAAAAGAGGGTGGGGGCATGGCTACACCTTC
.,13,TRBJ2-1,TRBV5-1,many,CASRPSVGNEQFF,TGCGCCAGCAGGCCCAGTGTAGGCAATGAGCAGTTCTTC
.,14,TRBJ1-1,TRBV30,.,CARSRDGRGTEAFF,TGTGCCCGGAGCAGGGACGGACGTGGTACTGAAGCTTTCTTT
TRBD1,14,TRBJ1-2,TRBV15,many,CATSRKTGNYGYTF,TGTGCCACCAGCAGAAAGACAGGGAACTATGGCTACACCTTC